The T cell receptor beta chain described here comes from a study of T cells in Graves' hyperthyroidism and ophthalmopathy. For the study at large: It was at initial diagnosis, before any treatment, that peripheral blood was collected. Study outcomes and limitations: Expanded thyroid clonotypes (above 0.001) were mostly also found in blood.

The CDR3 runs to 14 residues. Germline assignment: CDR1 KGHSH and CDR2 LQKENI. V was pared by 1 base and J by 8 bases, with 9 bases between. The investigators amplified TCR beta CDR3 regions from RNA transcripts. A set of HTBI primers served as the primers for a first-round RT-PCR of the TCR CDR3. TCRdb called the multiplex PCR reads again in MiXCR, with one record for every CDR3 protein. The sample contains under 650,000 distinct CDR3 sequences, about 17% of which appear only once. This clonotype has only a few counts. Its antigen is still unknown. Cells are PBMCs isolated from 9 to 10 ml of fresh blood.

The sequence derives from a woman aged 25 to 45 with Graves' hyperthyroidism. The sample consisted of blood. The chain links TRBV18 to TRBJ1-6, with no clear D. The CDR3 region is CASSPRELDSPLHF. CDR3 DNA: TGTGCCAGCTCACCACGGGAATTGGATTCACCCCTCCACTTT.